What follows is one T cell receptor beta chain and its context. Antigen: not known. The sample originates from a study of radiotherapy plus CTLA-4 blockade in lung cancer. Whole-study results and caveats: Among blood TCR repertoires after radiotherapy plus ipilimumab, tumor-derived clones expanded.

Data came from immunoSEQ multiplex PCR; TCRdb stores just in-frame clones and leaves some out. The sample has roughly 44,000 clones, roughly four fifths seen once. Germline CDR1 reads SGHTA; CDR2 reads FQGNSA. Trimming removed 5 bases from V and 5 bases from J, with 6 bases in between. CDR3 length equals 11 residues. V and J are TRBV7-2 and TRBJ2-5; D remains ambiguous. The origin of this receptor is a human donor with non-small cell lung cancer who had stable disease on radiotherapy plus ipilimumab. The specimen comprised peripheral blood, sampled from a patient treated with radiotherapy plus ipilimumab. CDR3 nucleotide sequence: TGTGCCAGCAGCGGCGAGGAGACCCAGTACTTC. This encodes CASSGEETQYF.